This T cell receptor beta chain was sequenced for a study of CD8+ T cells in alopecia areata. About this clone: The target antigen is unknown. The same CDR3 is also encoded by other DNA sequences in this sample.

It was cDNA, reverse transcribed from extracted RNA, that served as the sequencing template. Generated by immunoSEQ multiplex PCR, the TCRdb table keeps only in-frame clones and is missing some. Among roughly 150,000 clones listed, around half were seen once. Study-wide results and limits: Scalp samples also contribute reads from the resident alphabeta T cells found in normal skin.

This CDR3 has 11 residues. Germline V gene data show CDR1 as GTSNPN and CDR2 as SVGIG (reference sequence). Deletions cut 0 bases from V and 7 bases from J, with 6 bases between. The chain recombines TRBV30 with TRBJ1-1; D gene ambiguous. The material was CD8+ T cells sorted from blood, obtained at week 0. This receptor was obtained from a human donor with alopecia areata. The CDR3 spells CAWSVAGEAFF. CDR3 DNA: TGTGCCTGGAGTGTAGCCGGTGAAGCTTTCTTT.